Below, 20 T cell receptor beta chains from the same sample are listed, as sequenced in a study of cytomegalovirus exposure and HLA in healthy donors. PCR amplification relied on 60 Vbeta primers (plus 13 Jbeta primers). Some clones are missing from TCRdb's copy, which holds only in-frame ones; the method was immunoSEQ multiplex PCR. The sample holds 80,000 to 95,000 clones, 81% seen once. Sequenced: PBMCs. Receptor source: a woman aged 25 to 39 in good health and CMV-seronegative.

Points on this clone: Mismatch with germline at one junction end may stem from a read error. This chain links TRBV7-8 with TRBJ2-1, with D tentatively TRBD2 (6 bases). The CDR3 extends over 16 amino acids. Looked up from germline, CDR1 is SGHVS and CDR2 is FQNEAQ. In nucleotides, the CDR3 is TGTGCCAGCAGCCTAGCGAGCCCCGGGGCCTACAATGAGCAGTTCTTC. This translates into CASSLASPGAYNEQFF. The full variable domain, rest sourced from reference TRBV7-8 and TRBJ2-1, is GAGVSQSPRYKVAKRGQDVALRCDPISGHVSLFWYQQALGQGPEFLTYFQNEAQLDKSGLPSDRFFAERPEGSVSTLKIQRTQQEDSAVYLCASSLASPGAYNEQFFGPGTRLTVL.

The V gene is TRBV7-3, the J gene TRBJ2-2; TRBD1 is a possible D gene (5 bases). Trimming removed 2 bases at V and 7 bases at J, with 11 bases between. Germline CDR1 is SGHTA and CDR2 is FQGTGA. CDR3 length equals 14 residues. In nucleotides, the CDR3 is TGTGCCAGCAGCTTATTCAGGGCGAGCGGGGAGCTGTTTTTT. As protein: CASSLFRASGELFF.

The chain recombines TRBV15 with TRBJ2-3; 9 bases are shared with TRBD1. The V gene end was trimmed by 0 bases and the J gene end by 8 bases; junction bases not matched to a gene: 6. The CDR3 loop spans 15 amino acids. In germline, CDR1 is LNHNV, CDR2 YYDKDF (reference sequence). CDR3 in DNA: TGTGCCACCAGCAGAGATTCCACAGGGGGCAGTACGCAGTATTTT. Protein product: CATSRDSTGGSTQYF.

The V gene is TRBV5-1, the J gene TRBJ1-2; tentatively, D is TRBD1 (6 bases). V gave up 0 bases and J gave up 2 bases, with 8 bases separating them. The CDR3 is 14 amino acids. In germline, CDR1 is SGHRS, CDR2 YFSETQ. CDR3 region: CASSLGQENYGYTF. CDR3 DNA sequence: TGCGCCAGCAGCTTGGGACAGGAGAACTATGGCTACACCTTC.

The chain uses TRBV9 and TRBJ2-1; 12 bases line up with TRBD2. Germline V lookup: CDR1 SGDLS, CDR2 YYNGEE. CDR3 size: 16 residues. The V gene end was trimmed by 1 base and the J gene end by 7 bases; junction bases not matched to a gene: 6. As DNA, the CDR3 is TGTGCCAGCAGCGTATCAGATGGACTAGCGGGAAATGAGCAGTTCTTC. Its translation is CASSVSDGLAGNEQFF.

This chain links TRBV6-5 with TRBJ2-7; no definite D call. In germline, CDR1 is MNHEY, CDR2 SVGAGI. The CDR3 consists of 15 residues. Trimming removed 2 bases at V and 3 bases at J, with 14 bases between. CDR3 sequence: CASSYTGPGDYEQYF. In nucleotides, the CDR3 is TGTGCCAGCAGTTACACGGGTCCTGGAGACTACGAGCAGTACTTC.

The V and J genes are TRBV27 and TRBJ2-1, with 8 nucleotides matching TRBD1. J lost 0 bases, V lost 5 bases, and 6 bases had no gene match. The CDR3 is 16 residues long. Germline V gene lookup returns CDR1 MNHEY and CDR2 SMNVEV (reference sequence). CDR3 bases: TGTGCCAGCAGTATCGGGACAGGCCTCTCCTACAATGAGCAGTTCTTC. Its protein product is CASSIGTGLSYNEQFF.

The V and J genes are TRBV30 and TRBJ2-7, with 13 bases identical to TRBD2. V gave up 4 bases and J gave up 6 bases; unmatched junction bases: 6. Looked up from germline, CDR1 is GTSNPN and CDR2 is SVGIG (reference sequence). The CDR3 covers 14 residues. This CDR3 is CAWTRTSGRGEQYF. CDR3 DNA sequence: TGTGCCTGGACGAGGACTAGCGGGAGAGGCGAGCAGTACTTC.

This chain uses TRBV4-1 with TRBJ2-1; TRBD2 matches 11 bases. J was trimmed by 0 bases and V by 4 bases; bases with no gene match: 5. Per the germline V gene, CDR1 is MGHRA and CDR2 is YSYEKL. The length of the CDR3 is 17 residues. The CDR3 spells CASSPIAGGSSYNEQFF. CDR3 nucleotide sequence: TGCGCCAGCAGCCCGATAGCGGGAGGGAGCTCCTACAATGAGCAGTTCTTC.

The chain has TRBV27 and TRBJ2-5; D is perhaps TRBD1 (6 bases). Germline V gene data show CDR1 as MNHEY and CDR2 as SMNVEV (reference sequence). V was clipped by 0 bases and J by 5 bases, with 13 bases between them. The CDR3 length is 15 residues. CDR3 residues: CASSLSSGAGETQYF. CDR3 in DNA: TGTGCCAGCAGTTTATCCTCAGGGGCAGGGGAGACCCAGTACTTC.

V usage is TRBV5-1 and J usage is TRBJ2-7; a weak D match, TRBD1 (5 bases). Germline values: CDR1 SGHRS, CDR2 YFSETQ. The CDR3 is made up of 15 amino acids. Deletions cut 0 bases from V and 6 bases from J, with 16 bases between. Here the CDR3 reads CASSLGAGQGSEQYF. The DNA for the CDR3 is TGCGCCAGCAGCTTGGGAGCCGGGCAGGGCTCCGAGCAGTACTTC.

This rearrangement joins TRBV2 to TRBJ1-2; maybe TRBD1 (6 bases). Trimming took 1 base from V and 6 from J, leaving 12 bases between them. The CDR3 loop spans 14 amino acids. Germline CDR1 SNHLY, CDR2 FYNNEI. The CDR3 spells CASSEVAGVHGYTF. In DNA form, the CDR3 reads TGTGCCAGCAGTGAAGTCGCAGGGGTACATGGCTACACCTTC.

The V and J genes are TRBV21-1 and TRBJ1-1; the table's D call of TRBD1 was not tested on the DNA. TRBV21-1 is marked as a pseudogene. This CDR3 spans 14 amino acids. The CDR3 protein is CASSKGWQDTEAFF. DNA for the CDR3: TGTGCCAGCAGCAAAGGGTGGCAGGACACTGAAGCTTTCTTT.

V gene TRBV19 combines with J gene TRBJ2-1; TRBD2 matches at 9 bases. V lost 5 bases and J lost 0; bases outside the gene matches: 2. The CDR3 runs 15 residues. Germline lookup yields CDR1 LNHDA and CDR2 SQIVND (reference sequence). In nucleotides, the CDR3 is TGTGCCAGTAGTTATAGCGGGAGCTCCTACAATGAGCAGTTCTTC. Its translation is CASSYSGSSYNEQFF.

The chain joins TRBV30 to TRBJ2-2; D is possibly TRBD1 (6 bases). Trimming cost V 3 bases and J 5 bases, with 13 bases left between them. This CDR3 region has 14 residues. Germline assignment: CDR1 GTSNPN and CDR2 SVGIG (reference sequence). The CDR3, as DNA: TGTGCCTGGAGGGGCACAGGGAGAACCGGGGAGCTGTTTTTT. It codes for CAWRGTGRTGELFF.

The chain uses TRBV5-4 and TRBJ2-7; 8 nucleotides agree with TRBD1. From germline, CDR1 is SGHNT and CDR2 YYREEE (reference sequence). The V gene end was trimmed by 4 bases and the J gene end by 6 bases; junction bases not matched to a gene: 12. CDR3 length: 15 amino acids. Here the CDR3 DNA reads TGTGCCAGCAGCCCAAAGGTACAGGGGGTCAGCGAGCAGTACTTC. Protein sequence: CASSPKVQGVSEQYF.

The chain is built from TRBV5-8 and TRBJ1-1, with TRBD1 matching 9 bases. In germline, CDR1 is SGHTS, CDR2 YDEGEE. Trimming at V came to 0 bases and at J to 5 bases, leaving 2 bases not matched to a gene. This CDR3 is built from 14 residues. CDR3 DNA: TGTGCCAGCAGCTTGGTCGGGACAGGGACTGAAGCTTTCTTT. Amino acids: CASSLVGTGTEAFF.

The chain has TRBV5-4 and TRBJ1-4; possibly TRBD1 for D (6 bases). Deletions cut 4 bases from V and 0 bases from J, with 16 bases between. CDR3 length: 17 amino acids. Germline V gene data show CDR1 as SGHNT and CDR2 as YYREEE (reference sequence). The CDR3 spells CASSKQGHGATNEKLFF. CDR3 coding DNA: TGTGCCAGCAGCAAACAGGGCCACGGGGCAACTAATGAAAAACTGTTTTTT.

This sequence joins TRBV6-1 and TRBJ2-7; 10 nucleotides agree with TRBD2. V was pared by 7 bases and J by 6 bases, with 12 bases of the junction left unmatched. This CDR3 spans 15 amino acids. Germline assignment: CDR1 MNHNS and CDR2 SASEGT. CDR3 bases: TGTGCCAGCACTCGAGGTAGCGGGAGGCCCGCCGAGCAGTACTTC. Protein sequence: CASTRGSGRPAEQYF.

This clone was detected only a few times. The J gene is TRBJ1-2, the V gene TRBV7-8; a weak D match, TRBD1 (6 bases). This CDR3 has 14 residues. Trimming pared 4 bases from V and 0 bases from J, leaving 9 bases between. CDR1 SGHVS and CDR2 FQNEAQ come from the germline V gene. CDR3: CASSSDRTNYGYTF. For the CDR3, the DNA is TGTGCCAGCAGCTCCGACAGGACTAACTATGGCTACACCTTC.